The rows below give T cell receptor beta chains drawn from one sample of a study of cytomegalovirus exposure and HLA in healthy donors. Profiling relied on immunoSEQ multiplex PCR, and the TCRdb table lists in-frame clones only, not all of them. The profile covers fewer than 300,000 clones, with 70% to 90% appearing a single time and over 0.85% taken by the ten largest. Sequenced input: PBMCs. All receptors come from a woman aged 18-29 years in good health and CMV-seronegative. Both conserved end residues are part of each CDR3. Fields, in order: V gene, D gene, J gene, clone size, CDR3 DNA, CDR3 protein. The D gene is left open where the match is weak. Clone size is shown for a subset of rows, as once, few, many or a class of expanded clone.

v_call: TRBV6-5; d_call: TRBD2; j_call: TRBJ2-7; clone_size: NA; cdr3_nt: TGTGCCAGCAGAGAGAATAGCGGGAGGGAGCAGTACTTC; cdr3_aa: CASRENSGREQYF
v_call: TRBV27; d_call: TRBD2; j_call: TRBJ2-3; clone_size: NA; cdr3_nt: TGTGCCAGCAAGGGGACTAGCGTCCTTTTGGATACGCAGTATTTT; cdr3_aa: CASKGTSVLLDTQYF
v_call: TRBV9; d_call: TRBD2; j_call: TRBJ2-3; clone_size: NA; cdr3_nt: TGTGCCAGCAGCGCGAGGGGTAGCGGGAGCACAGATACGCAGTATTTT; cdr3_aa: CASSARGSGSTDTQYF
v_call: TRBV28; d_call: NA; j_call: TRBJ2-7; clone_size: NA; cdr3_nt: TGTGCCAGCAGCGGTTACGAGCAGTACTTC; cdr3_aa: CASSGYEQYF
v_call: TRBV19; d_call: NA; j_call: TRBJ2-7; clone_size: NA; cdr3_nt: TGTGCCAGTAGTATTGGGCTAGGAGGGTACGAGCAGTACTTC; cdr3_aa: CASSIGLGGYEQYF
v_call: TRBV7-7; d_call: NA; j_call: TRBJ1-1; clone_size: once; cdr3_nt: TGTGCTAGCAGCCCCCCGACAGGCGGCAACACTGAAGCTTTCTTT; cdr3_aa: CASSPPTGGNTEAFF
v_call: TRBV27; d_call: TRBD1; j_call: TRBJ2-1; clone_size: NA; cdr3_nt: TGTGCCAACGCAGTCGGCGGACAGGCCGGGCCAGACCGGATCTGCGGGCAGTTCTTC; cdr3_aa: CANAVGGQAGPDRICGQFF
v_call: TRBV5-1; d_call: NA; j_call: TRBJ1-1; clone_size: once; cdr3_nt: TGCGCCAGCCGCGAACAGGGGAACACTGAAGCTTTCTTT; cdr3_aa: CASREQGNTEAFF
v_call: TRBV27; d_call: NA; j_call: TRBJ2-1; clone_size: NA; cdr3_nt: TGTGCCAGCAGTCCCTTAGGCGGTGAGCAGTTCTTC; cdr3_aa: CASSPLGGEQFF
v_call: TRBV9; d_call: TRBD2; j_call: TRBJ2-3; clone_size: NA; cdr3_nt: TGTGCCAGCAGCGTACTAAGCGGGGGGGATACGCAGTATTTT; cdr3_aa: CASSVLSGGDTQYF
v_call: TRBV18; d_call: TRBD2; j_call: TRBJ2-3; clone_size: NA; cdr3_nt: TGTGCCAGCTCAAAAACTAGCGGAGGGAGCACAGATACGCAGTATTTT; cdr3_aa: CASSKTSGGSTDTQYF
v_call: TRBV5-1; d_call: TRBD1; j_call: TRBJ1-4; clone_size: NA; cdr3_nt: TGCGCCAGCAGCCTATACCCGGGACAGATTAATGAAAAACTGTTTTTT; cdr3_aa: CASSLYPGQINEKLFF
v_call: TRBV28; d_call: TRBD1; j_call: TRBJ2-7; clone_size: NA; cdr3_nt: TGTGCCAGCAGCGGACAGGGTTTCTACGAGCAGTACTTC; cdr3_aa: CASSGQGFYEQYF
v_call: TRBV28; d_call: NA; j_call: TRBJ2-7; clone_size: NA; cdr3_nt: TGTGCCAGCAGTGCCCACGGTGGGAGCGAGCAGTACTTC; cdr3_aa: CASSAHGGSEQYF
v_call: TRBV2; d_call: NA; j_call: TRBJ2-7; clone_size: NA; cdr3_nt: TGTGCCAGCAGTCTCGACAAGGGAGAAGGCTACGAGCAGTACTTC; cdr3_aa: CASSLDKGEGYEQYF
v_call: TRBV14; d_call: TRBD1; j_call: TRBJ1-1; clone_size: NA; cdr3_nt: TGTGCCAGCAGCCAAGCCGGGACAGGGGTTTTTGGCACTGAAGCTTTCTTT; cdr3_aa: CASSQAGTGVFGTEAFF
v_call: TRBV19; d_call: TRBD1; j_call: TRBJ2-1; clone_size: NA; cdr3_nt: TGTGCCAGTAGTGTGAATACAGGGGTCCATGAGCAGTTCTTC; cdr3_aa: CASSVNTGVHEQFF
v_call: TRBV7-9; d_call: NA; j_call: TRBJ2-7; clone_size: NA; cdr3_nt: TGTGCCAGCAGCCAGAGAGAGGGCGAGCAGTACTTC; cdr3_aa: CASSQREGEQYF